The 3 T cell receptor beta chains below come from one sample, sequenced in a study of blood T cell repertoires in COVID-19. Assay used: immunoSEQ multiplex PCR; TCRdb lists only in-frame clones, some missing. The sample holds 250,000 to 300,000 clones; approximately 89% are singletons and the top ten take 2% to 2.5%. The source material was peripheral blood. The receptors stem from a woman under 40 with COVID-19, enrolled during active disease.

This clone was seen just once. The gene calls are TRBV27 and TRBJ1-1; weak D call: TRBD1 (5 bases). V was pared by 6 bases and J by 5 bases, with 16 bases between. Germline CDR1 and CDR2: MNHEY and SMNVEV (reference sequence). The CDR3 contains 14 residues. The CDR3 region has the DNA TGTGCCAGCAGCCTCTCTAGGGGAAAAACTGAAGCTTTCTTT. Translation: CASSLSRGKTEAFF.

The sample holds one count of this clone. The gene calls are TRBV28 and TRBJ1-1; D gene uncertain. Germline V gene data show CDR1 as MDHEN and CDR2 as SYDVKM. This CDR3 is built from 14 residues. V was cut by 3 bases and J by 1 base, with 9 bases left in between. The CDR3 DNA reads TGTGCCAGCAGTTTGGCACGGGAGAACACTGAAGCTTTCTTT. It translates to CASSLARENTEAFF.

The chain links TRBV30 to TRBJ1-1; 9 nucleotides agree with TRBD1. The trim removed 0 bases at V and 5 bases at J, leaving 4 bases unmatched. The CDR3 loop spans 14 amino acids. From germline, CDR1 is GTSNPN and CDR2 SVGIG (reference sequence). The CDR3 coding sequence is TGTGCCTGGAGTGTAGGGGGGACAGGGACTGAAGCTTTCTTT. It specifies CAWSVGGTGTEAFF.